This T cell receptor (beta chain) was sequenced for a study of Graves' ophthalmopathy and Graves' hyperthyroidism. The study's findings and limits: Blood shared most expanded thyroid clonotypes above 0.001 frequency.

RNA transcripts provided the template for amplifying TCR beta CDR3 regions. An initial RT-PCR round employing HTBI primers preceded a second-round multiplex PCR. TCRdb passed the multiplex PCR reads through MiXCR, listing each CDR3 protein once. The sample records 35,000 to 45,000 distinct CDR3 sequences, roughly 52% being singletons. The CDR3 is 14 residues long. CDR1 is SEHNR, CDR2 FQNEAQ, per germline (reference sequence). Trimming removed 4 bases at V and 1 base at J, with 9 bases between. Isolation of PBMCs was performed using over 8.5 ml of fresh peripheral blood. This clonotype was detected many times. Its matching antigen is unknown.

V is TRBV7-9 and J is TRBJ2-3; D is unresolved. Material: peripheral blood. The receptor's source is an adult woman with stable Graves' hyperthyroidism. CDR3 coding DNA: TGTGCCAGCAGCTGGAGATGGGGCACAGATACGCAGTATTTT. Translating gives CASSWRWGTDTQYF.